A selection of T cell receptor beta chains follows, all from one sample in a study of somatic mutations in cytotoxic T cells in rheumatoid arthritis. The method was immunoSEQ multiplex PCR; TCRdb's version includes in-frame clones alone and lacks a portion of them. The sample consists of some 7,400 clones, 60% of them appearing once. Material: CD8+ T cells sorted from blood. The source of these receptors is a woman between 40 and 50 years old in good health. The CDR3 runs from the conserved cysteine through the conserved F or W. A D gene is named only where the DNA matches it firmly.

V gene	D gene	J gene	CDR3 protein
TRBV4-1	-	-	CASSQNHGSYEQYF
TRBV29-1	-	TRBJ2-1	CSFQSWGHEQFF
TRBV7-2	-	TRBJ1-4	CASSSRGTTNEKLFF
TRBV27	-	TRBJ2-1	CASSVGTLAKQFF
TRBV4-1	TRBD2	TRBJ2-5	CASSQVGGRGQETQYF
TRBV6-1	TRBD2	TRBJ2-7	CASSDDPGGGVYEQYF
TRBV6-5	-	TRBJ1-2	CASSSYTGTVYGYTF
TRBV6-1	-	TRBJ1-4	CASSEKVGGEKLFF
TRBV5-8	-	TRBJ2-3	CASSLSDTQYF
TRBV19	-	TRBJ2-7	CASSIGTIYEQYF
TRBV27	-	TRBJ2-5	CASRGSRGQETQYF
TRBV11-3	TRBD1	TRBJ2-5	CASSLKGGDYETQYF
TRBV6-4	TRBD1	TRBJ1-2	CASRFNRQGDGYTF
TRBV13	TRBD2	TRBJ2-7	CASSPGRYEQYF
TRBV1	-	TRBJ2-3	CTSSQGLARTDTQYF
TRBV4-2	TRBD1	TRBJ1-2	CASASTGDEGYTF
TRBV7-8	TRBD2	TRBJ2-3	CASSLTSGSGTDTQYF
TRBV5-4	TRBD2	TRBJ2-7	CASSLWTSGSYEQYF
TRBV29-1	-	TRBJ2-7	CSVETDNLYEQYF
TRBV5-1	TRBD1	TRBJ2-7	CASSGDSSYEQYF
TRBV7-9	-	TRBJ2-5	CASSLRGGETQYF
TRBV10-3	-	TRBJ2-1	CAISETGLNEQFF